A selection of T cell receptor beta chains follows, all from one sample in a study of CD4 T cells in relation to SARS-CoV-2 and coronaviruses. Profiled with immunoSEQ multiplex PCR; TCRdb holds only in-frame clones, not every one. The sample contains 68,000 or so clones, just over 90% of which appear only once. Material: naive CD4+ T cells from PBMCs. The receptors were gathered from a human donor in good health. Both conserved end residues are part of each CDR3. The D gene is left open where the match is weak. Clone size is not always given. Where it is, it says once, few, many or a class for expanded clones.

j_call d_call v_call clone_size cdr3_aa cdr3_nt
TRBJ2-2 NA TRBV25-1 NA CASSAGRGYQDTGELFF TGTGCCAGCAGTGCCGGAAGGGGTTACCAAGACACCGGGGAGCTGTTTTTT
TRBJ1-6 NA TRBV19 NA CASSKGGSYNSPLHF TGTGCCAGTAGTAAGGGGGGGTCCTATAATTCACCCCTCCACTTT
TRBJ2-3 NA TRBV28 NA CASSAEQGWSTQYF TGTGCCAGCAGTGCCGAGCAGGGTTGGAGTACGCAGTATTTT
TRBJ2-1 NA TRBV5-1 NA CASSPEPSGEQFF TGCGCCAGCAGCCCGGAGCCCTCCGGTGAGCAGTTCTTC
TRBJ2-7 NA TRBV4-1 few CASSQADGTGIQQYF TGCGCCAGCAGCCAAGCAGATGGGACCGGAATTCAGCAGTACTTC
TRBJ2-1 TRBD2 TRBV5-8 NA CASSSGGSYNEQFF TGTGCCAGCAGCTCGGGGGGCTCCTACAATGAGCAGTTCTTC
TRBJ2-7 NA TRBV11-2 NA CASSLNYEQYF TGTGCCAGCAGCCTCAATTACGAGCAGTACTTC
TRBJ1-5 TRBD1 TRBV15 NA CATSRVGTADQPQHF TGTGCCACCAGCAGAGTGGGGACAGCCGATCAGCCCCAGCATTTT
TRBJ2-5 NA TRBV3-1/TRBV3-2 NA CASSPGQSKEETQYF TGTGCCAGCAGCCCCGGGCAATCGAAGGAGGAGACCCAGTACTTC
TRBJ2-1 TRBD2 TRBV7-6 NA CASRHGGEEDEQFF TGTGCCAGCAGGCACGGGGGGGAAGAGGATGAGCAGTTCTTC
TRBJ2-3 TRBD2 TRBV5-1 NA CASGVAGEDTQYF TGCGCCAGCGGGGTAGCGGGGGAAGATACGCAGTATTTT
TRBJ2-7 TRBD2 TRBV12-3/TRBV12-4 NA CASSFGGDEQYF TGTGCCAGCAGTTTTGGGGGGGACGAGCAGTACTTC
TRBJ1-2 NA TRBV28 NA CASSETGANYGYTF TGTGCCAGCAGTGAGACAGGCGCCAACTATGGCTACACCTTC
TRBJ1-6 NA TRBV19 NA CASRRGDPPSPLHF TGTGCCAGTAGGCGCGGGGACCCCCCTTCACCCCTCCACTTT
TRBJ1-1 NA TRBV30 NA CARRAGTNTEAFF TGTGCCCGGCGGGCAGGGACGAACACTGAAGCTTTCTTT
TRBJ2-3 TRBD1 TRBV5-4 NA CASSLSRGTDTQYF TGTGCCAGCAGCTTGAGCAGGGGGACAGATACGCAGTATTTT
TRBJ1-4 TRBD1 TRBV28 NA CASSSPGTGSTNEKLFF TGTGCCAGCAGTTCCCCAGGGACAGGGTCGACTAATGAAAAACTGTTTTTT
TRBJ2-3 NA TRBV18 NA CASSSRGDTQYF TGTGCCAGCTCTTCCCGGGGGGATACGCAGTATTTT
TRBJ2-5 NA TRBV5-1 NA CASSFGPETQYF TGCGCCAGCAGCTTCGGCCCGGAGACCCAGTACTTC
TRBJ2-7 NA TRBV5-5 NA CASSHFGQNYEQYF TGTGCCAGCAGCCACTTTGGACAGAACTACGAGCAGTACTTC
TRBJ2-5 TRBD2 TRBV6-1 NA CASSGLLAGAQETQYF TGTGCCAGCAGTGGACTTCTAGCGGGGGCCCAAGAGACCCAGTACTTC
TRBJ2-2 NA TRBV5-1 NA CASSPLTGNTGELFF TGCGCCAGCAGCCCCCTGACAGGGAACACCGGGGAGCTGTTTTTT
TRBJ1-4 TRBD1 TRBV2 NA CASSPTGAGKLFF TGTGCCAGCAGTCCTACAGGGGCGGGAAAACTGTTTTTT
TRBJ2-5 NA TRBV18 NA CASSPPGGGETQYF TGTGCCAGCTCACCACCGGGGGGAGGAGAGACCCAGTACTTC
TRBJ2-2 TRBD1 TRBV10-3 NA CAISRDRGITGELFF TGTGCCATCAGCAGGGACAGGGGAATCACCGGGGAGCTGTTTTTT
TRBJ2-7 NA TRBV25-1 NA CASSDYEQYF TGTGCCAGCAGTGACTACGAGCAGTACTTC
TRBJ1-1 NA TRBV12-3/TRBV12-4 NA CASTEGFGTEAFF TGTGCCAGCACCGAGGGGTTTGGCACTGAAGCTTTCTTT
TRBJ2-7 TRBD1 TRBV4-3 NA CASSQAGTGVYEQYF TGCGCCAGCAGCCAGGCCGGGACAGGGGTTTACGAGCAGTACTTC
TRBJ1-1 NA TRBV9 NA CASSAPSGTEAFF TGTGCCAGCAGCGCGCCCAGTGGCACTGAAGCTTTCTTT
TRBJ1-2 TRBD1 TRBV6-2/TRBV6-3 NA CASSYSTGRVYGYTF TGTGCCAGCAGTTACTCGACAGGGCGTGTCTATGGCTACACCTTC
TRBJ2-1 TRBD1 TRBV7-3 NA CASSIRGLSNEQFF TGTGCCAGCAGCATCAGGGGGCTTAGCAATGAGCAGTTCTTC
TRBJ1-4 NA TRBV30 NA CAHQFNEKLFF TGTGCCCACCAGTTCAATGAAAAACTGTTTTTT
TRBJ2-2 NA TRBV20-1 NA CSASWSTNTGELFF TGCAGTGCTAGTTGGTCTACGAACACCGGGGAGCTGTTTTTT
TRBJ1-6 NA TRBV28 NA CASRGVLGQINSPLHF TGTGCCAGCAGGGGGGTCTTAGGGCAGATTAATTCACCCCTCCACTTT
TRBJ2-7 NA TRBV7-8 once CASSRGRSYEQYF TGTGCCAGCAGCCGGGGCAGAAGCTACGAGCAGTACTTC
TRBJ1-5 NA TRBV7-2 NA CASSLWGEQPQHF TGTGCCAGCAGCTTATGGGGAGAGCAGCCCCAGCATTTT
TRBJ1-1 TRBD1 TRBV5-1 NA CASSLGTGVQVDTEAFF TGCGCCAGCAGCTTAGGGACAGGGGTTCAAGTTGACACTGAAGCTTTCTTT
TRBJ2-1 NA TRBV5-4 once CASRPKGGGAAYNEQFF TGTGCCAGCAGACCCAAGGGTGGCGGGGCGGCCTACAATGAGCAGTTCTTC
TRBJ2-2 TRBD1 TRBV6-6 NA CASRRSSTGVDGELFF TGTGCCAGCAGGCGATCCTCGACAGGGGTGGACGGGGAGCTGTTTTTT
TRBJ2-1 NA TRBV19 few CASSPRRASRSLGNEQFF TGTGCCAGTAGTCCCCGTCGGGCGTCCCGATCGTTGGGGAATGAGCAGTTCTTC
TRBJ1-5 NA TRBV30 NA CAWSVRSNQPQHF TGTGCCTGGAGTGTGCGGAGCAATCAGCCCCAGCATTTT